This T cell receptor beta chain was recovered during a study of cytomegalovirus exposure and HLA in healthy donors. Study at large: Roughly 86 million unique TCRs from HLA-typed donors made up an early data release.

Researchers ran the PCR with 60 Vbeta and 13 Jbeta primers. The table came from immunoSEQ multiplex PCR; TCRdb's copy has only in-frame clones and leaves some out. The listing contains 80,000 to 95,000 clones. CDR3 length: 14 amino acids. Germline CDR1 is SEHNR and CDR2 is FQNEAQ (reference sequence). With 5 bases clipped from V and 10 bases from J, the junction kept 6 bases outside the gene matches. This rearrangement joins TRBV7-9 to TRBJ1-4; TRBD1 matches at 11 bases. The sequence derives from a man aged 45-65 years in good health and CMV-seropositive. The specimen was PBMCs. CDR3 protein: CASSPGQGAGKLFF. The CDR3 DNA reads TGTGCCAGCAGCCCCGGACAGGGGGCTGGAAAACTGTTTTTT. Using reference TRBV7-9 and TRBJ1-4 for the parts outside the CDR3, the full variable domain is DTGVSQNPRHKITKRGQNVTFRCDPISEHNRLYWYRQTLGQGPEFLTYFQNEAQLEKSRLLSDRFSAERPKGSFSTLEIQRTEQGDSAMYLCASSPGQGAGKLFFGSGTQLSVL.